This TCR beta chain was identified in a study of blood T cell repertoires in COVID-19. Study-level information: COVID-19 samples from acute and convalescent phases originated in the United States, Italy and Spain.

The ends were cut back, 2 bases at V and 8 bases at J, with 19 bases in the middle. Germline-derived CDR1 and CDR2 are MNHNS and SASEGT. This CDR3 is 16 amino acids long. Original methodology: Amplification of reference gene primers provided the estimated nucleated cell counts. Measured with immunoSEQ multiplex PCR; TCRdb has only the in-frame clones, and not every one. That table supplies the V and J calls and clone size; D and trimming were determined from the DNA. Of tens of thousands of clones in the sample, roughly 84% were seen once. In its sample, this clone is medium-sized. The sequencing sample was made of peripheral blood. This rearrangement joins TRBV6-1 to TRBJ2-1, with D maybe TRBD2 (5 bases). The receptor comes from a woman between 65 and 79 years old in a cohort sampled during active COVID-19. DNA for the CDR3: TGTGCCAGCAGTGAACGGAGGATCCCCACAATTCATGAGCAGTTCTTC. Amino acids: CASSERRIPTIHEQFF.